These 9 T cell receptor beta chains were sequenced from one sample in a study of blood T cell repertoires in COVID-19. The data were produced by immunoSEQ multiplex PCR, yet TCRdb's version contains in-frame clones alone and is incomplete. The sample holds a few hundred thousand clones, around four fifths seen once. The sequencing sample was made of peripheral blood. The receptors here all came from a woman aged 50 to 60 with active or convalescent COVID-19.

This clone was seen a few times. The rearrangement links TRBV2 to TRBJ1-2; D remains ambiguous. The V end lost 7 bases, the J end lost 0 bases, and 9 bases lay between the germline ends. Germline V lookup: CDR1 SNHLY, CDR2 FYNNEI. The CDR3 covers 13 residues. CDR3 residues: CASNKRANYGYTF. The CDR3 DNA sequence: TGTGCCAGCAATAAGAGAGCTAACTATGGCTACACCTTC.

The rearrangement uses TRBV2 and TRBJ2-2; the match to TRBD1 covers 7 bases. CDR1 is SNHLY, CDR2 FYNNEI, per germline. The CDR3 runs to 16 residues. Losses at the gene ends were 6 bases for V and 7 bases for J; bases not matched to a gene: 14. CDR3 in amino acids: CASSPQTGFNRGELFF. The DNA for the CDR3 is TGTGCCAGCAGCCCCCAGACAGGGTTTAATCGCGGGGAGCTGTTTTTT. Full variable domain (outside the CDR3, taken from reference TRBV2 and TRBJ2-2): EPEVTQTPSHQVTQMGQEVILRCVPISNHLYFYWYRQILGQKVEFLVSFYNNEISEKSEIFDDQFSVERPDGSNFTLKIRSTKLEDSAMYFCASSPQTGFNRGELFFGEGSRLTVL.

The chain links TRBV9 to TRBJ1-4; TRBD1 might be the D (5 bases). CDR3 length equals 16 residues. Trimming removed 4 bases at V and 5 bases at J, with 18 bases between. Germline V gene data show CDR1 as SGDLS and CDR2 as YYNGEE. The DNA for the CDR3 is TGTGCCAGCAGCCCCGGGACGGCGGGGTTGAATGAAAAACTGTTTTTT. This codes for CASSPGTAGLNEKLFF.

The chain combines TRBV4-1 with TRBJ1-2; 9 bases line up with TRBD1. The germline V gene encodes CDR1 MGHRA and CDR2 YSYEKL. The junction had 5 bases not matched to a gene; V was cut back by 2 bases and J by 1 base. This CDR3 is built from 16 residues. The CDR3 region is CASSQLTGGDNYGYTF. The DNA of the CDR3 is TGCGCCAGCAGCCAATTGACAGGGGGGGATAACTATGGCTACACCTTC.

The J gene is TRBJ1-3, the V gene TRBV28, with TRBD1 matching 8 bases. CDR3 size: 15 residues. Germline-derived CDR1 and CDR2 are MDHEN and SYDVKM. Losses at the gene ends were 4 bases for V and 7 bases for J; bases not matched to a gene: 9. CDR3 sequence: CASSSDRATGNTIYF. The CDR3 DNA reads as TGTGCCAGCAGTTCGGACAGGGCGACGGGGAACACCATATATTTT.

The rearrangement joins TRBV28 to TRBJ1-2; TRBD1 aligns across 10 bases. The CDR3 loop spans 14 amino acids. The trim removed 8 bases at V and 2 bases at J, leaving 5 bases unmatched. Per germline, CDR1 MDHEN and CDR2 SYDVKM. The CDR3 DNA sequence: TGTGCCAGCTTCGGACAGGGGGAGAACTATGGCTACACCTTC. Its translation is CASFGQGENYGYTF.

As concerns this clone: A junction end diverges from the germline sequence, so it may reflect a read error. The chain recombines TRBV2 with TRBJ2-5; 13 bases map to TRBD2. CDR1 is SNHLY and CDR2 is FYNNEI in the germline V gene. The CDR3 length is 13 residues. The CDR3 DNA follows: TGTGCCAGCAGTGAAATACTAGCGGGGGGGATGCACTTC. It encodes CASSEILAGGMHF.

The chain couples TRBV5-1 to TRBJ2-5; TRBD1 might be the D (6 bases). Deletions cut 4 bases from V and 3 bases from J, with 16 bases between. The germline gives CDR1 SGHRS, CDR2 YFSETQ. This CDR3 has 15 residues. For the CDR3, the DNA is TGCGCCAGCAGCACACAGGGCAGGGGTGAAGAGACCCAGTACTTC. It is translated as CASSTQGRGEETQYF.

The chain recombines TRBV2 with TRBJ1-1; possibly TRBD1 for D (6 bases). This CDR3 comprises 14 residues. Between the trimmed V and J ends, which lost 6 bases and 4 bases, there was a span of 15 bases. Germline V gives CDR1 SNHLY, CDR2 FYNNEI. DNA for the CDR3: TGTGCCAGCAGGAAAGACAGGTGGAGCACTGAAGCTTTCTTT. This translates into CASRKDRWSTEAFF.